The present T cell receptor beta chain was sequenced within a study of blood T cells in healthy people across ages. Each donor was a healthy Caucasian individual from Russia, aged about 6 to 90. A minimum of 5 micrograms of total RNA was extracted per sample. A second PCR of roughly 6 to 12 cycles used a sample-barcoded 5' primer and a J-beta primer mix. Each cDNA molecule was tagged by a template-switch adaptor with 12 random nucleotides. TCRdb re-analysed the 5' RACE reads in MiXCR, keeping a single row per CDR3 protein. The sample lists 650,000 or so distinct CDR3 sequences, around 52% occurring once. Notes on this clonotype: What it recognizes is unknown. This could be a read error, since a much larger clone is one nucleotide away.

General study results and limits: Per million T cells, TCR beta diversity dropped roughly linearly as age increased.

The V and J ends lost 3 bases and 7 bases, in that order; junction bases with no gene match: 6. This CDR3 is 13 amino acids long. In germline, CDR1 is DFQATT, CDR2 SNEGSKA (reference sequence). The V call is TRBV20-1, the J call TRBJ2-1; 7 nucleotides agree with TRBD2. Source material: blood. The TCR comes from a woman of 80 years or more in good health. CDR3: CSARGAGRNEQFF. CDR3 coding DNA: TGCAGTGCTAGGGGAGCGGGACGGAATGAGCAGTTCTTC.